A selection of T cell receptor beta chains follows, all from one sample in a study of blood T cells in healthy people across ages. TCRdb used MiXCR to reprocess the 5' RACE reads, holding one entry per CDR3 protein. The top ten clones hold about 11% of a sample with about 1.6 million distinct CDR3 sequences, approximately 32% of them seen once. Sequenced: blood. These receptors were taken from a young woman in good health. CDR3s leave out the opening cysteine and the closing phenylalanine or tryptophan. The order of the fields is J gene, V gene, D gene, CDR3 protein. The D gene is left open where the match is weak.

J gene: TRBJ2-7; V gene: TRBV5-1; D gene: NA; CDR3 protein: ASSLPGDSYEQY
J gene: TRBJ2-7; V gene: TRBV5-1; D gene: TRBD2; CDR3 protein: ASRTTSGDEQY
J gene: TRBJ2-7; V gene: TRBV9; D gene: NA; CDR3 protein: ASSVGESGDPYEQY
J gene: TRBJ1-4; V gene: TRBV20-1; D gene: TRBD1; CDR3 protein: SATDRGNGKLF
J gene: TRBJ1-2; V gene: TRBV9; D gene: NA; CDR3 protein: ASSASPSLNYGYT
J gene: TRBJ2-2; V gene: TRBV29-1; D gene: NA; CDR3 protein: SGGLATGELF
J gene: TRBJ1-5; V gene: TRBV15; D gene: NA; CDR3 protein: ATSRVSDSRNQPQH
J gene: NA; V gene: TRBV28; D gene: TRBD1; CDR3 protein: ASSSSGTGIYEQY
J gene: TRBJ2-5; V gene: TRBV12-3/TRBV12-4; D gene: TRBD1; CDR3 protein: ASRRGTVQESQY
J gene: TRBJ1-5; V gene: TRBV20-1; D gene: TRBD1; CDR3 protein: SAPDRGREPQH
J gene: TRBJ2-5; V gene: TRBV5-1; D gene: TRBD2; CDR3 protein: ASSLAGGGQY
J gene: TRBJ2-1; V gene: TRBV3-1; D gene: NA; CDR3 protein: ASTHSGNEQF
J gene: TRBJ1-2; V gene: TRBV5-1; D gene: NA; CDR3 protein: ASSLDPNNYGYT
J gene: TRBJ2-3; V gene: TRBV29-1; D gene: TRBD1; CDR3 protein: SVESGTVYPSNRY
J gene: TRBJ2-7; V gene: TRBV30; D gene: NA; CDR3 protein: AWSRAGPYEQY
J gene: TRBJ2-3; V gene: TRBV28; D gene: TRBD2; CDR3 protein: ASSLGATSGHSTDTQY
J gene: TRBJ2-1; V gene: TRBV20-1; D gene: NA; CDR3 protein: SARAVLAESYNEQF
J gene: TRBJ2-1; V gene: TRBV28; D gene: NA; CDR3 protein: ASSSGLQHQF
J gene: TRBJ1-6; V gene: TRBV6-1; D gene: NA; CDR3 protein: ASLGISPLH
J gene: TRBJ2-6; V gene: TRBV6-2/TRBV6-3; D gene: NA; CDR3 protein: ASSPLTNVLT
J gene: NA; V gene: TRBV3-1; D gene: TRBD1; CDR3 protein: ASSPEPGGYEQY
J gene: TRBJ2-3; V gene: TRBV20-1; D gene: NA; CDR3 protein: SARDLQRTVTDTQY
J gene: TRBJ2-7; V gene: TRBV15; D gene: TRBD1; CDR3 protein: ATSTGDRGVREQY
J gene: TRBJ1-4; V gene: TRBV20-1; D gene: NA; CDR3 protein: SARDLQEEEKLF
J gene: TRBJ2-1; V gene: TRBV15; D gene: TRBD1; CDR3 protein: ATSTGGQINEQF
J gene: TRBJ2-5; V gene: TRBV12-3/TRBV12-4; D gene: NA; CDR3 protein: ASSLTRDETQY
J gene: TRBJ1-1; V gene: TRBV5-1; D gene: NA; CDR3 protein: ASSSLEAAMNTEAF
J gene: TRBJ2-2; V gene: TRBV5-1; D gene: NA; CDR3 protein: ASSLGPSLSTGELF
J gene: TRBJ2-3; V gene: TRBV5-1; D gene: TRBD2; CDR3 protein: ASSLAGEDTQY
J gene: TRBJ2-1; V gene: TRBV3-1; D gene: NA; CDR3 protein: ASSQEVLAAYNEQF
J gene: TRBJ2-7; V gene: TRBV10-2; D gene: NA; CDR3 protein: ASNMEGPNYEQY
J gene: TRBJ1-1; V gene: TRBV3-1; D gene: NA; CDR3 protein: ASSQAGTEAF
J gene: TRBJ2-1; V gene: TRBV27; D gene: TRBD2; CDR3 protein: ASGKGTTVEQF
J gene: TRBJ2-4; V gene: TRBV6-1; D gene: TRBD1; CDR3 protein: ASSPDRVIGLAKNIQY
J gene: TRBJ2-3; V gene: TRBV5-1; D gene: TRBD2; CDR3 protein: ASSLASGSADTQY
J gene: TRBJ2-3; V gene: TRBV20-1; D gene: TRBD1; CDR3 protein: SANYRGHADTQY
J gene: TRBJ1-4; V gene: TRBV5-1; D gene: NA; CDR3 protein: ASSLDPATNEKLF